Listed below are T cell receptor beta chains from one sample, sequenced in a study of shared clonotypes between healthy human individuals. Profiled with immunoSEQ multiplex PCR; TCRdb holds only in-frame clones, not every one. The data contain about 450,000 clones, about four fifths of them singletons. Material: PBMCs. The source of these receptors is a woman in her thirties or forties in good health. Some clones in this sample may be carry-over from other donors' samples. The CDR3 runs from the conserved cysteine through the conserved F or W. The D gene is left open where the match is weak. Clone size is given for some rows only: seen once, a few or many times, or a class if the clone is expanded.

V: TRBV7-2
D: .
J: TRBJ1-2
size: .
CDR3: CASSLVTELEGYTF
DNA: TGTGCCAGCAGCTTAGTGACAGAACTAGAGGGCTACACCTTC

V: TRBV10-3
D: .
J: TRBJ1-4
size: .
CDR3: CAISESGQGNEKLFF
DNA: TGTGCCATCAGTGAGTCAGGGCAGGGAAACGAAAAACTGTTTTTT

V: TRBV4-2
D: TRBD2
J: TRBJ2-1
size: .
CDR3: CASSQDGTSGRYEQFF
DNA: TGTGCCAGCAGCCAAGACGGAACTAGCGGCCGTTATGAGCAGTTCTTC

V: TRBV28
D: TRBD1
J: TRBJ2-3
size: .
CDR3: CASSSGTGADTQYF
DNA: TGTGCCAGCAGTTCCGGGACAGGGGCAGATACGCAGTATTTT

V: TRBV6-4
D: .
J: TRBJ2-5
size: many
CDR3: CASSDTYGETQYF
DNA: TGTGCCAGCAGTGACACTTACGGCGAGACCCAGTACTTC

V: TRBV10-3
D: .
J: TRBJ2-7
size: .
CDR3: CAISESPAAYEQYF
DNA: TGTGCCATCAGTGAGTCGCCCGCGGCCTACGAGCAGTACTTC

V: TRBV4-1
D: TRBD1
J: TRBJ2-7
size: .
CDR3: CASSSRPTGSYEQYF
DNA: TGCGCCAGCAGCTCCAGACCGACAGGGTCCTACGAGCAGTACTTC

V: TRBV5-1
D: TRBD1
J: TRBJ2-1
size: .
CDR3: CASSFPPGQGENEQFF
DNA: TGCGCCAGCAGCTTCCCCCCGGGACAGGGCGAAAATGAGCAGTTCTTC

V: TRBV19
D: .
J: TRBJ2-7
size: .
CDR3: CASSPGPLAEQYF
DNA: TGTGCCAGTAGTCCCGGACCTTTGGCCGAGCAGTACTTC

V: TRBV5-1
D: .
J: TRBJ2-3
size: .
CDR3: CASSLEGPRGTDTQYF
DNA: TGCGCCAGCAGCTTGGAGGGGCCGCGCGGCACAGATACGCAGTATTTT

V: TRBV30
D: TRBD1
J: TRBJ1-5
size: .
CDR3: CAWSPPDRGYQPQHF
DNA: TGTGCCTGGAGTCCCCCTGACAGGGGCTATCAGCCCCAGCATTTT

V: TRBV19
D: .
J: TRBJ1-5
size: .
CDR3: CASTSRESVIQPQHF
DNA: TGTGCCAGTACCTCCAGGGAATCTGTAATTCAGCCCCAGCATTTT

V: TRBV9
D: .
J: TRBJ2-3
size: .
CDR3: CASSPSWSDTQYF
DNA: TGTGCCAGCAGCCCTTCCTGGTCAGATACGCAGTATTTT

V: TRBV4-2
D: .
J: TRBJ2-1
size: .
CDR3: CASSPGPPYNEQFF
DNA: TGTGCCAGCAGCCCAGGACCACCCTACAATGAGCAGTTCTTC

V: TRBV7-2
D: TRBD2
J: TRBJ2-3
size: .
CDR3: CASSLERGGFLSTDTQYF
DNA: TGTGCCAGCAGCTTAGAGCGGGGCGGCTTCCTTAGCACAGATACGCAGTATTTT

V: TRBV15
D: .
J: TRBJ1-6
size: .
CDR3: CATSRERDISNSPLHF
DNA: TGTGCCACCAGCAGAGAAAGGGACATATCGAATTCACCCCTCCACTTT

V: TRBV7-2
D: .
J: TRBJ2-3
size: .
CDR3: CASSSGWFRAPSQYF
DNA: TGTGCCAGCAGCTCAGGATGGTTCAGGGCTCCATCGCAGTATTTT

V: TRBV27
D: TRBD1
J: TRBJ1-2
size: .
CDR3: CASSLDSRQGANYGYTF
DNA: TGTGCCAGCAGTTTAGATTCTCGACAGGGGGCGAACTATGGCTACACCTTC

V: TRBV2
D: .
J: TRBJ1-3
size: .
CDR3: CTSSEGGNTIYF
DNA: TGTACCAGCAGTGAAGGTGGAAACACCATATATTTT

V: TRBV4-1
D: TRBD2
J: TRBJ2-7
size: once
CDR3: CASSQTLAGGSYEQYF
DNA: TGCGCCAGCAGCCAGACCCTAGCGGGGGGCTCCTACGAGCAGTACTTC

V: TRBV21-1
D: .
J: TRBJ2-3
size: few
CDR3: CASSRDNGDTQYF
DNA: TGTGCCAGCAGCAGGGATAACGGAGATACGCAGTATTTT

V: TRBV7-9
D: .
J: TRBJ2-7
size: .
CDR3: CASGLSSGDTYEQYF
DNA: TGTGCCAGCGGCCTCTCCAGCGGGGACACCTACGAGCAGTACTTC

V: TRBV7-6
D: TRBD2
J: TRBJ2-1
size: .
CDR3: CASSVSGPSSYNEQFF
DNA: TGTGCCAGCAGCGTTAGCGGGCCGAGCTCCTACAATGAGCAGTTCTTC

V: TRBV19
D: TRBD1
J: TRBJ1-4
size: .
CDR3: CASSADRGPTNEKLFF
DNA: TGTGCCAGTAGTGCCGACAGGGGGCCGACTAATGAAAAACTGTTTTTT

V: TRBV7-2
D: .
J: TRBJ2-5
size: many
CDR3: CASSLVGGVGETQYF
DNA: TGTGCCAGCAGCTTGGTGGGAGGAGTGGGGGAGACCCAGTACTTC

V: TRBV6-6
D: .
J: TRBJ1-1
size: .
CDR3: CASSQGVFEAFF
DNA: TGTGCCAGCAGCCAAGGGGTTTTTGAAGCTTTCTTT

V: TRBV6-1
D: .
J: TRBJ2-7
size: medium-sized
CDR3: CASSEAAYYIYEQYF
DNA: TGTGCCAGCAGTGAAGCAGCCTATTATATCTACGAGCAGTACTTC

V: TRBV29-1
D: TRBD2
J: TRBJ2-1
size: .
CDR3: CSVAHGGVSYNEQFF
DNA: TGCAGCGTTGCCCATGGGGGGGTCTCCTACAATGAGCAGTTCTTC

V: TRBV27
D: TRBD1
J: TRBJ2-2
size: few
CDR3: CASSFGLDRGGELFF
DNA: TGTGCCAGCAGTTTTGGGCTTGACAGGGGAGGGGAGCTGTTTTTT